The clone carrying this T cell receptor (beta chain) was found once. Original handling: Amplified reference gene primers provided the basis for estimating nucleated cell counts. Sequencing used immunoSEQ multiplex PCR; TCRdb keeps in-frame clones, though not all of them. V and J calls and clone size are those listed in that table; D and trimming were worked out from the DNA. Among some 180,000 clones listed, 60% to 85% were seen once. This entry is derived from a study of blood T cell repertoires in COVID-19. Overall study context: Samples of COVID-19 (acute and convalescent) were obtained from the United States, Italy and Spain. The cDNA or gDNA used as material had been derived from T cells, B-cell-depleted T cells, or PBMCs.

Between the trimmed V and J ends, which lost 2 bases and 5 bases, there was a span of 19 bases. CDR3 length: 16 residues. The germline gives CDR1 SGHDT, CDR2 YYEEEE. The V call is TRBV5-6, the J call TRBJ2-5; perhaps TRBD1 as D (5 bases). The sequencing input was peripheral blood. The receptor was isolated from a woman aged 45-65 years with active or convalescent COVID-19. CDR3 protein: CASSFSPRVGLETQYF. The CDR3 nucleotides read TGTGCCAGCAGCTTTTCTCCCAGGGTGGGTTTGGAGACCCAGTACTTC.